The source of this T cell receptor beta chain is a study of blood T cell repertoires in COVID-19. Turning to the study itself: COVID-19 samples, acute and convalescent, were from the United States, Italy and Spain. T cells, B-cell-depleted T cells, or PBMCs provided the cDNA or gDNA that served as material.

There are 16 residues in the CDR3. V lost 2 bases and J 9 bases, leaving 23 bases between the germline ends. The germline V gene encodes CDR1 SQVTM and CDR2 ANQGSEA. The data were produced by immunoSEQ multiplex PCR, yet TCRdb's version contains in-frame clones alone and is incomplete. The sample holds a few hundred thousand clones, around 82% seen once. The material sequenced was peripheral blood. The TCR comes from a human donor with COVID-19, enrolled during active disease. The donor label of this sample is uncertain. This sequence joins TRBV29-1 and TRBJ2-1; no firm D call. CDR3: CSVEWRLATRDGEQFF. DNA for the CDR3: TGCAGCGTTGAATGGAGATTAGCTACGCGCGACGGTGAGCAGTTCTTC.